This T cell receptor beta chain comes out of a study of T cells in localized non-small cell lung cancer. General study points: Clonality of T cells reached its maximum in uninvolved adjacent lung, surpassing tumor. A higher density of T cells in blood coincided with extended overall survival. Adjacent lung held a median around 58 of the top 100 tumor clones. Multi-region tumor sequencing was not done, so intratumor heterogeneity could not be excluded.

In regard to this clone: Its cognate antigen is unknown.

Produced via immunoSEQ multiplex PCR; TCRdb's table is partial and in-frame only. The repertoire consists of about 11,000 clones, with 48% occurring once and the leading ten covering roughly 4.2%. The clonotype was recovered from a woman between 40 and 69 years old with stage II squamous cell lung carcinoma. The sequencing here drew on lymph node tissue, taken before any cancer treatment.

The CDR3 loop reads CASSLVRVVSNQPQHF. The CDR3 nucleotides are TGTGCCAGCAGTTTAGTTCGGGTTGTAAGCAATCAGCCCCAGCATTTT. V gene TRBV28 combines with J gene TRBJ1-5; D is ambiguous. V was cut by 2 bases and J by 1 base, with 12 bases left in between. CDR1 and CDR2 (germline): MDHEN, SYDVKM. The CDR3 is 16 amino acids.